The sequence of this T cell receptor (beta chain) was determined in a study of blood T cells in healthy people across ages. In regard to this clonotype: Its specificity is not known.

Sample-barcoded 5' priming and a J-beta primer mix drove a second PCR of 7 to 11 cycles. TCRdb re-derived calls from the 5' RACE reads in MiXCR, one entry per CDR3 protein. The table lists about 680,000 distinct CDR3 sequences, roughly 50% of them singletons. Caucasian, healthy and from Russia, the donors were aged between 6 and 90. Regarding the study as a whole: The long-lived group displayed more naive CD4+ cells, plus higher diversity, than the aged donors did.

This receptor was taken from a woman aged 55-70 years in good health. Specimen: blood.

The CDR3 spells CSAKEGTDEKLFF. The CDR3 DNA is TGCAGTGCTAAGGAGGGGACTGATGAAAAACTGTTTTTT. The rearrangement joins TRBV20-1 to TRBJ1-4, with D perhaps TRBD1 (5 bases). CDR3 length: 13 residues. Germline V gives CDR1 DFQATT, CDR2 SNEGSKA (reference sequence). With 4 bases removed from V and 6 bases from J, the gap between germline ends came to 12 bases.